The 25 T cell receptor beta chains in this list originate from one sample, sequenced in a study of blood T cells in healthy people across ages. A second roughly 6 to 11 cycle PCR used barcoded and J-beta primers. MiXCR was run by TCRdb on the 5' RACE reads, yielding one entry per CDR3 protein. The table records around 500,000 distinct CDR3 sequences, roughly 43% of them present only once. Sequenced: blood. The receptors stem from a man aged 80 or over in good health.

This clonotype was seen more than once but under ten times. The chain uses TRBV7-8 and TRBJ2-1, with D tentatively TRBD1 (6 bases). V lost 2 bases to trimming and J lost 7 bases, with 15 bases between them. The CDR3 totals 15 residues. Per germline, CDR1 SGHVS and CDR2 FQNEAQ. Here the CDR3 DNA reads TGTGCCAGCAGCTTATTAACAGGGAAGGGAAATGAGCAGTTCTTC. It translates to CASSLLTGKGNEQFF.

A few counts support this clonotype. This sequence joins TRBV15 and TRBJ2-7; D remains ambiguous. The CDR3 consists of 15 residues. Per the germline V gene, CDR1 is LNHNV and CDR2 is YYDKDF (reference sequence). V was trimmed by 5 bases and J by 0 bases, leaving 14 bases between them. In nucleotides, the CDR3 is TGTGCCACCAGCCCATCCCGGTCGTACTCCTACGAGCAGTACTTC. It yields the protein CATSPSRSYSYEQYF.

The gene calls are TRBV4-1 and TRBJ2-1; 7 bases map to TRBD2. Germline CDR1 is MGHRA and CDR2 is YSYEKL. Unmatched junction bases numbered 10, after V lost 1 base and J lost 4 bases. There are 17 residues in the CDR3. CDR3: CASSQGLLSGEYNEQFF. CDR3 nucleotide sequence: TGCGCCAGCAGCCAAGGCCTCTTGAGCGGGGAATACAATGAGCAGTTCTTC.

In its sample, this clonotype was seen a few times. A much larger clone lies one base from this, so it may be a read error. The chain joins TRBV28 to TRBJ2-1; 7 nucleotides align to TRBD1. The CDR3 sequence is 14 residues long. Germline CDR1 and CDR2: MDHEN and SYDVKM. Trimming took 5 bases from V and 5 from J; bases not matched to a gene: 6. Here the CDR3 DNA reads TGTGCCAGCAGTGTAGGGGACAGCCACAATGAGCAGTTCTTC. Its translation is CASSVGDSHNEQFF.

Details on this clonotype: At one end the junction does not follow the germline gene, possibly because of a read error. This chain connects TRBV7-9 to TRBJ2-2; 11 bases agree with TRBD1. The CDR3 loop spans 18 amino acids. Looked up from germline, CDR1 is SEHNR and CDR2 is FQNEAQ (reference sequence). CDR3 DNA sequence: TGTGGCAGCAGCTTAGCCTCCGGGACAGGGGGTAGGACCGGGGAGCTGTTTTTT. Protein: CGSSLASGTGGRTGELFF.

The chain uses TRBV4-1 and TRBJ2-3; TRBD2 agrees at 8 bases. Germline CDR1 and CDR2: MGHRA and YSYEKL. V gave up 1 base and J gave up 2 bases; unmatched junction bases: 8. This CDR3 is built from 17 residues. The CDR3 spells CASSQGPQRGPTDTQYF. DNA of the CDR3: TGCGCCAGCAGCCAAGGGCCCCAGCGGGGGCCCACAGATACGCAGTATTTT.

V gene TRBV4-2 combines with J gene TRBJ1-3, with 8 bases matching TRBD1. This CDR3 is built from 17 residues. The J segment lost 11 bases and the V segment lost 1 base, leaving 16 bases of the junction unmatched. Germline assignment: CDR1 LGHNA and CDR2 YNFKEQ. CDR3 protein: CASSQGFPGGAGFSIYF. Written as DNA, the CDR3 is TGTGCCAGCAGCCAAGGCTTTCCAGGGGGCGCGGGTTTCTCCATATATTTT.

This chain links TRBV20-1 with TRBJ2-3; D not certain. Germline V gene sequence: CDR1 DFQATT, CDR2 SNEGSKA (reference sequence). V was cut by 5 bases and J by 0 bases, with 12 bases left in between. The CDR3 totals 14 residues. The CDR3 loop reads CSAPGFSSTDTQYF. CDR3 DNA: TGCAGTGCTCCTGGGTTTTCTAGCACAGATACGCAGTATTTT.

A single count supports this clonotype. The genes are TRBV7-2 and TRBJ1-2, with TRBD1 as a possible D gene (6 bases). The V gene lost 4 bases and the J gene lost 4 bases, with 19 bases spanning the gap. CDR1 and CDR2 from the germline V gene are SGHTA and FQGNSA. This CDR3 region has 16 residues. CDR3 bases: TGTGCCAGCAGCTCTGGGGGGACAAGGGGGAGCTATGGCTACACCTTC. It specifies CASSSGGTRGSYGYTF.

Only a few counts were recorded for this clonotype. A clone one base away is much larger, so this may be a read error. The chain links TRBV6-6 to TRBJ2-7; D is perhaps TRBD2 (5 bases). Trimming took off 6 bases at V and 7 bases at J, with 25 bases between the two ends. The CDR3 has 16 amino acids. Germline V CDR1 and CDR2: MNHNY, SVGAGI (reference sequence). CDR3 amino acids: CASSPSGSFSYNEQYF. The CDR3 bases are TGTGCCAGCAGCCCATCGGGGAGTTTCTCCTACAATGAGCAGTACTTC.

In its sample, this clonotype was seen many times. The chain couples TRBV6-5 to TRBJ2-7; possible D gene TRBD1, 6 bases. V was pared by 2 bases and J by 4 bases, with 9 bases between. The CDR3 loop spans 13 amino acids. The germline V gene encodes CDR1 MNHEY and CDR2 SVGAGI. CDR3 sequence reads: CASSYRTAYEQYF. CDR3 nucleotides: TGTGCCAGCAGTTACCGGACAGCTTACGAGCAGTACTTC.

This clonotype was detected ten times or more. V and J are TRBV6-6 and TRBJ2-5, with 9 bases matching TRBD2. The V gene's germline CDR1 is MNHNY and CDR2 SVGAGI (reference sequence). The junction had 8 bases not matched to a gene; V was cut back by 4 bases and J by 5 bases. The CDR3 contains 15 residues. CDR3 in amino acids: CASSSLAGAGETQYF. DNA of the CDR3: TGTGCCAGCAGTTCGTTAGCGGGAGCGGGGGAGACCCAGTACTTC.

This clonotype was counted a few times. The chain links TRBV5-6 to TRBJ2-1; TRBD2 is a possible D gene (5 bases). CDR1 is SGHDT, CDR2 YYEEEE, per germline. V was shortened by 2 bases and J by 6 bases, with 12 bases between the two germline ends. This CDR3 has 14 amino acids. The CDR3 DNA is TGTGCCAGCAGCTTTTATCGGGGAGCCAATGAGCAGTTCTTC. This encodes CASSFYRGANEQFF.

This clonotype has a handful of counts. V gene TRBV7-2 combines with J gene TRBJ1-4, with 7 positions matching TRBD1. The junction had 1 base not matched to a gene; V was cut back by 1 base and J by 5 bases. From germline, CDR1 is SGHTA and CDR2 FQGNSA. This CDR3 has 14 amino acids. The CDR3 is CASSLVGQNEKLFF. CDR3 in DNA: TGTGCCAGCAGCTTAGTGGGACAGAATGAAAAACTGTTTTTT.

This clonotype was observed a handful of times. The chain joins TRBV7-6 to TRBJ1-4; D unresolved. This CDR3 has 16 residues. V was pared by 0 bases and J by 8 bases, with 16 bases between. Germline CDR1 is SGHVS and CDR2 is FNYEAQ. The CDR3 DNA is TGTGCCAGCAGCTTAGCGCTAGGCGGGGTGGGCGAAAAACTGTTTTTT. This encodes CASSLALGGVGEKLFF.

This clonotype was detected a few times. The chain joins TRBV19 to TRBJ1-2; a possible D gene is TRBD1 (6 bases). V gave up 5 bases and J gave up 4 bases, with 14 bases separating them. The CDR3 runs to 14 residues. Per the germline V gene, CDR1 is LNHDA and CDR2 is SQIVND (reference sequence). CDR3 sequence (DNA): TGTGCCAGTAGTTTTCGGGGGCGTCTCTATGGCTACACCTTC. It translates to CASSFRGRLYGYTF.

The chain is built from TRBV6-1 and TRBJ2-3, with 9 bases aligning to TRBD2. The CDR3 loop spans 18 amino acids. J lost 0 bases, V lost 3 bases, and 10 bases had no gene match. The germline CDR1 and CDR2 sequences are MNHNS and SASEGT. DNA of the CDR3: TGTGCCAGCAGTGACCGGGGACTAGCTGCCTCTAGCACAGATACGCAGTATTTT. It specifies CASSDRGLAASSTDTQYF.

The chain carries TRBV28 and TRBJ2-4; no clear D. The CDR3 covers 14 residues. V dropped 3 bases and J dropped 4 bases, with 10 bases sitting between them. The germline gives CDR1 MDHEN, CDR2 SYDVKM. The CDR3 sequence: CASSLSDPKNIQYF. The CDR3 DNA reads TGTGCCAGCAGTTTGTCTGACCCGAAAAACATTCAGTACTTC.

CDR3 nucleotide sequence: TGTGCCAGCAGCTTGGCTGGGGAGAGATCCTACGAGCAGTACTTC. Protein: CASSLAGERSYEQYF. The chain couples TRBV5-5 to TRBJ2-7; maybe TRBD2 (5 bases). V was clipped by 0 bases and J by 1 base, with 11 bases between them. This CDR3 region has 15 residues. Germline CDR1 is SGHKS and CDR2 is YYEKEE (reference sequence). Drawing the rest from reference TRBV5-5 and TRBJ2-7, the complete variable domain is DAGVTQSPTHLIKTRGQQVTLRCSPISGHKSVSWYQQVLGQGPQFIFQYYEKEERGRGNFPDRFSARQFPNYSSELNVNALLLGDSALYLCASSLAGERSYEQYFGPGTRLTVT.

The rearrangement uses TRBV7-3 and TRBJ2-1; TRBD2 matches at 9 bases. V shed 3 bases and J 5 bases; nucleotides not matched to a gene: 8. Germline V lookup: CDR1 SGHTA, CDR2 FQGTGA. The CDR3 is 16 residues long. The CDR3 DNA reads TGTGCCAGCAGCTTTAGTGCTAGCGGGACCGACAATGAGCAGTTCTTC. Its translation is CASSFSASGTDNEQFF.

The genes are TRBV7-2 and TRBJ2-5; 10 bases align to TRBD2. Germline CDR1 is SGHTA and CDR2 is FQGNSA. The CDR3 has 15 residues. The V segment lost 1 base and the J segment 11 bases; nucleotides outside the gene matches: 10. This chain's CDR3 is CASSLVASGSEEQYF. Written as DNA, the CDR3 is TGTGCCAGCAGCTTAGTCGCTAGCGGGAGTGAAGAGCAGTACTTC.

This clonotype has just one count. The chain has TRBV29-1 and TRBJ2-5; 8 nucleotides agree with TRBD2. This CDR3 region has 14 residues. V dropped 4 bases and J dropped 5; count of bases not matched to a gene: 9. Germline CDR1 is SQVTM and CDR2 is ANQGSEA. The CDR3 spells CSVAVAGPGETQYF. The CDR3 coding sequence is TGCAGCGTTGCGGTAGCGGGGCCTGGTGAGACCCAGTACTTC.

V and J are TRBV28 and TRBJ2-1; 10 bases line up with TRBD2. CDR3 size: 17 residues. Germline CDR1 and CDR2: MDHEN and SYDVKM. The ends lost 5 bases at V and 8 bases at J; junction bases unmatched: 15. CDR3 coding DNA: TGTGCCAGCAGTCCTCAAGCGGGAGGGTGGCTCGGGGATGAGCAGTTCTTC. This codes for CASSPQAGGWLGDEQFF.

The chain has TRBV9 and TRBJ2-5; 11 nucleotides align to TRBD2. The CDR3 runs to 16 residues. Germline CDR1 is SGDLS and CDR2 is YYNGEE. The V gene end was trimmed by 0 bases and the J gene end by 11 bases; junction bases not matched to a gene: 12. CDR3 bases: TGTGCCAGCAGCGTAGATAGCGGGAGGGCCAGGAATGAGCAGTACTTC. Its protein product is CASSVDSGRARNEQYF.

This chain joins TRBV6-5 and TRBJ2-3, with TRBD2 matching over 10 bases. Losses at the gene ends were 6 bases for V and 3 bases for J; bases not matched to a gene: 9. CDR1 MNHEY and CDR2 SVGAGI come from the germline V gene. This CDR3 has 16 residues. In DNA form, the CDR3 reads TGTGCCAGCAGCCCTGAACTAGCGGGGTGGACAGATACGCAGTATTTT. This encodes CASSPELAGWTDTQYF.